The present entry profiles one T cell receptor (beta chain) with its context. No antigen is known for it. The record originates from a study of siplizumab effects on memory and regulatory T cells. Study-wide results and caveats: Memory cells seemed less diverse than naive T cells, which also seemed major contributors to the alloresponse.

This CDR3 is built from 13 residues. V was clipped by 6 bases and J by 0 bases, with 5 bases between them. Germline assignment: CDR1 MDHEN and CDR2 SYDVKM. Every sample had roughly 9.1 x 10^4 of its TCR templates assayed. Sequencing used immunoSEQ multiplex PCR; TCRdb keeps in-frame clones, though not all of them. The sample includes 70,000 to 95,000 clones, 85% to 90% of them seen just once. The sample taken for sequencing was CD4+ T cells sorted from blood. The sequence was obtained from a human donor in good health. The chain employs TRBV28 and TRBJ2-2; no clear D gene. CDR3 protein: CASSTANTGELFF. CDR3 coding DNA: TGTGCCAGCAGCACTGCGAACACCGGGGAGCTGTTTTTT.